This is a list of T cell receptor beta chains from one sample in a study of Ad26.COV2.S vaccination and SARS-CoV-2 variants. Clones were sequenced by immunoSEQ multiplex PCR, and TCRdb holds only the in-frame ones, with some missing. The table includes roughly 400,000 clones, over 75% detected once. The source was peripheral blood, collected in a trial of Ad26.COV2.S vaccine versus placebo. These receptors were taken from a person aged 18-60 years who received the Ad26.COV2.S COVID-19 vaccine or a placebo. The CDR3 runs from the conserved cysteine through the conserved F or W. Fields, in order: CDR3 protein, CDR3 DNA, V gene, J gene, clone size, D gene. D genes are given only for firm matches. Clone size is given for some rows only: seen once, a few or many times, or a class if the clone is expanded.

cdr3_aa: CASSLGSQGGNEQFF
cdr3_nt: TGTGCCAGCAGCTTGGGGTCGCAAGGGGGAAATGAGCAGTTCTTC
v_call: TRBV7-8
j_call: TRBJ2-1
clone_size: NA
d_call: NA

cdr3_aa: CASSQDGGETQYF
cdr3_nt: TGTGCCAGCAGCCAAGATGGGGGGGAGACCCAGTACTTC
v_call: TRBV3-1/TRBV3-2
j_call: TRBJ2-5
clone_size: NA
d_call: NA

cdr3_aa: CASSPGQGLGYTF
cdr3_nt: TGTGCCAGCTCACCAGGCCAGGGGCTTGGCTACACCTTC
v_call: TRBV18
j_call: TRBJ1-2
clone_size: NA
d_call: NA

cdr3_aa: CASRGTEAFF
cdr3_nt: TGTGCCAGCAGGGGAACTGAAGCTTTCTTT
v_call: TRBV11-2
j_call: TRBJ1-1
clone_size: NA
d_call: NA

cdr3_aa: CATHGAGALQPQHF
cdr3_nt: TGTGCCACCCACGGGGCAGGGGCCTTGCAGCCCCAGCATTTT
v_call: TRBV6-5
j_call: TRBJ1-5
clone_size: NA
d_call: NA

cdr3_aa: CASSPTPGTGPGGYYEQFF
cdr3_nt: TGTGCCAGCAGCCCCACCCCCGGGACAGGGCCGGGGGGGTATTATGAGCAGTTCTTC
v_call: TRBV7-9
j_call: TRBJ2-1
clone_size: NA
d_call: NA

cdr3_aa: CASSLGGGETQYF
cdr3_nt: TGTGCCAGCAGCTTGGGGGGGGGCGAGACCCAGTACTTC
v_call: TRBV7-2
j_call: TRBJ2-5
clone_size: NA
d_call: NA

cdr3_aa: CASSLERAGANVLTF
cdr3_nt: TGCGCCAGCAGCTTGGAGAGGGCTGGGGCCAACGTCCTGACTTTC
v_call: TRBV5-1
j_call: TRBJ2-6
clone_size: NA
d_call: NA

cdr3_aa: CASSLGPPPSYEQYF
cdr3_nt: TGCGCCAGCAGCTTAGGGCCACCACCCTCCTACGAGCAGTACTTC
v_call: TRBV5-1
j_call: TRBJ2-7
clone_size: NA
d_call: NA

cdr3_aa: CASSESYYEQYF
cdr3_nt: TGTGCCAGCAGTGAATCCTATTACGAGCAGTACTTC
v_call: TRBV6-1
j_call: TRBJ2-7
clone_size: NA
d_call: NA

cdr3_aa: CASRRPGVGINEQFF
cdr3_nt: TGTGCCAGCCGCCGTCCGGGAGTTGGCATCAATGAGCAGTTCTTC
v_call: TRBV11-2
j_call: TRBJ2-1
clone_size: NA
d_call: NA

cdr3_aa: CASRQGSDTQYF
cdr3_nt: TGTGCCAGCAGACAGGGTTCAGATACGCAGTATTTT
v_call: TRBV6-6
j_call: TRBJ2-3
clone_size: NA
d_call: NA

cdr3_aa: CASSETGTGSDEQFF
cdr3_nt: TGTGCCAGCAGTGAAACCGGGACAGGGAGCGATGAGCAGTTCTTC
v_call: TRBV27
j_call: TRBJ2-1
clone_size: NA
d_call: TRBD1

cdr3_aa: CASRQGLASYNEQFF
cdr3_nt: TGTGCCAGCAGGCAGGGACTAGCCTCGTACAATGAGCAGTTCTTC
v_call: TRBV6-6
j_call: TRBJ2-1
clone_size: once
d_call: TRBD2

cdr3_aa: CATSGMTREETQYF
cdr3_nt: TGTGCCACCAGCGGGATGACTAGGGAAGAGACCCAGTACTTC
v_call: TRBV15
j_call: TRBJ2-5
clone_size: NA
d_call: NA

cdr3_aa: CASSPKHPGENSPLHF
cdr3_nt: TGTGCCAGCAGCCCCAAGCATCCAGGCGAGAATTCACCCCTCCACTTT
v_call: TRBV4-2
j_call: TRBJ1-6
clone_size: NA
d_call: NA

cdr3_aa: CASSVDWTGARNEQFF
cdr3_nt: TGTGCCAGCAGCGTAGATTGGACAGGGGCTCGTAATGAGCAGTTCTTC
v_call: TRBV9
j_call: TRBJ2-1
clone_size: NA
d_call: TRBD1

cdr3_aa: CASSVDVANNEQFF
cdr3_nt: TGTGCCAGCAGCGTAGACGTAGCGAACAATGAGCAGTTCTTC
v_call: TRBV9
j_call: TRBJ2-1
clone_size: NA
d_call: NA

cdr3_aa: CATSREQGGREQYF
cdr3_nt: TGTGCCACCAGCAGAGAACAAGGAGGTCGCGAGCAGTACTTC
v_call: TRBV15
j_call: TRBJ2-7
clone_size: NA
d_call: NA

cdr3_aa: CASSPKRSGPSSYEQYF
cdr3_nt: TGTGCCAGCAGCCCTAAGAGGAGCGGGCCTAGCTCCTACGAGCAGTACTTC
v_call: TRBV6-2/TRBV6-3
j_call: TRBJ2-7
clone_size: NA
d_call: NA

cdr3_aa: CASSGLAGGTDTQYF
cdr3_nt: TGTGCCAGCAGTGGCCTAGCGGGAGGCACAGATACGCAGTATTTT
v_call: TRBV6-4
j_call: TRBJ2-3
clone_size: NA
d_call: TRBD2

cdr3_aa: CASSLVGWDTEAFF
cdr3_nt: TGTGCCAGCAGCTTGGTGGGGTGGGACACTGAAGCTTTCTTT
v_call: TRBV5-4
j_call: TRBJ1-1
clone_size: once
d_call: NA